A single sample is the source of the 32 T cell receptor beta chains below, sequenced in a study of OX40 agonist ivuxolimab in advanced cancers. To prepare the library, the immunoSEQ multiplex PCR assay was applied. TCRdb mirrors the immuneACCESS table, restricted to in-frame sequences. Some clones are absent from its copies; in checked studies, under half trace to an unresolved V gene, and the reason for the others is unknown. Present in this sample are some 65,000 clones, around 87% of which were seen just once. The ten largest clones capture approximately 0.37% of the sample. This material consisted of CD4+ or CD8+ T cells sorted from blood, taken in a trial of the OX40 agonist ivuxolimab. The source is an adult with an advanced solid tumor such as melanoma, head and neck, liver or kidney cancer.

This clone occurred once. This chain joins TRBV5-1 and TRBJ2-5; 7 nucleotides agree with TRBD1. Germline CDR1 SGHRS, CDR2 YFSETQ. Losses at the gene ends were 0 bases for V and 4 bases for J; bases not matched to a gene: 6. This CDR3 has 15 residues. In nucleotides, the CDR3 is TGCGCCAGCAGCTTGGCGCCCGACAGGGTAGAGACCCAGTACTTC. As protein: CASSLAPDRVETQYF.

V and J are TRBV27 and TRBJ1-4; D is possibly TRBD1 (5 bases). V dropped 5 bases and J dropped 9 bases, with 19 bases sitting between them. The CDR3 is made up of 15 amino acids. Germline CDR1 MNHEY, CDR2 SMNVEV (reference sequence). The CDR3 DNA follows: TGTGCCAGCAGTCGTAACTCGGGGCAAATGAAAAAACTGTTTTTT. Translation gives CASSRNSGQMKKLFF.

V gene TRBV28 combines with J gene TRBJ1-2, with D uncertain. The germline gives CDR1 MDHEN, CDR2 SYDVKM. V dropped 8 bases and J dropped 0 bases, with 16 bases sitting between them. The CDR3 is 15 amino acids. This CDR3 reads CASGPVGRPNYGYTF. The CDR3 DNA reads TGTGCCAGCGGACCCGTCGGGAGACCTAACTATGGCTACACCTTC.

V gene TRBV11-2 combines with J gene TRBJ2-3; TRBD1 matches at 8 bases. Germline V gives CDR1 SGHAT, CDR2 FQNNGV. J gave up 6 bases and V 5 bases, and 4 bases lay outside the gene matches. There are 13 residues in the CDR3. CDR3 bases: TGTGCCAGCAGCCGGACAGGGCCCGATACGCAGTATTTT. Protein: CASSRTGPDTQYF.

This rearrangement joins TRBV7-2 to TRBJ2-7; 10 nucleotides agree with TRBD2. CDR1 is SGHTA and CDR2 is FQGNSA in the germline V gene. The CDR3 is 16 residues long. The trim removed 5 bases at V and 4 bases at J, leaving 11 bases unmatched. CDR3 protein: CASSPTMSGGAYEQYF. CDR3 nucleotides: TGTGCCAGCAGCCCCACGATGAGCGGGGGGGCATACGAGCAGTACTTC. The variable domain in full, completed from reference TRBV7-2 and TRBJ2-7, reads GAGVSQSPSNKVTEKGKDVELRCDPISGHTALYWYRQSLGQGLEFLIYFQGNSAPDKSGLPSDRFSAERTGGSVSTLTIQRTQQEDSAVYLCASSPTMSGGAYEQYFGPGTRLTVT.

The V and J genes are TRBV6-1 and TRBJ1-4; 10 bases align to TRBD1. Germline V gene data show CDR1 as MNHNS and CDR2 as SASEGT. The CDR3 has 14 amino acids. Losses at the gene ends were 8 bases for V and 8 bases for J; bases not matched to a gene: 8. The CDR3 DNA reads TGTGCCAGCCTCACAGGGGACAGGGGAGAAAAACTGTTTTTT. Translated: CASLTGDRGEKLFF.

V gene TRBV5-4 combines with J gene TRBJ1-3, with 10 nucleotides matching TRBD1. Trimming cost V 3 bases and J 3 bases; bases outside gene matches: 3. In germline, CDR1 is SGHNT, CDR2 YYREEE (reference sequence). This CDR3 has 15 residues. CDR3 DNA: TGTGCCAGCAGCTGGGGGACAGGGGATGGAAACACCATATATTTT. It is translated as CASSWGTGDGNTIYF.

The rearrangement joins TRBV7-2 to TRBJ1-3; 8 bases line up with TRBD1. The J segment lost 3 bases and the V segment lost 4 bases, leaving 5 bases of the junction unmatched. The CDR3 has 15 amino acids. Germline-derived CDR1 and CDR2 are SGHTA and FQGNSA. This CDR3 reads CASSSIQGVGNTIYF. The CDR3 bases are TGTGCCAGCAGCTCTATACAGGGGGTTGGAAACACCATATATTTT.

The chain recombines TRBV7-9 with TRBJ2-5; TRBD1 agrees at 11 bases. The CDR3 spans 15 residues. The V gene's germline CDR1 is SEHNR and CDR2 FQNEAQ (reference sequence). V lost 6 bases to trimming and J lost 2 bases; unmatched junction nucleotides: 5. The CDR3 protein is CASRAGTGGQETQYF. As DNA, the CDR3 is TGTGCCAGCAGAGCCGGGACAGGGGGTCAAGAGACCCAGTACTTC. The variable domain in full, completed from reference TRBV7-9 and TRBJ2-5, reads DTGVSQNPRHKITKRGQNVTFRCDPISEHNRLYWYRQTLGQGPEFLTYFQNEAQLEKSRLLSDRFSAERPKGSFSTLEIQRTEQGDSAMYLCASRAGTGGQETQYFGPGTRLLVL.

The chain is built from TRBV6-5 and TRBJ1-5, with a tentative D call TRBD1 (6 bases). Trimming shortened V by 0 bases and J by 7 bases, and 10 bases separated the two germline ends. Looked up from germline, CDR1 is MNHEY and CDR2 is SVGAGI. The CDR3 loop spans 14 amino acids. This CDR3 reads CASSYSGAGQPQHF. The CDR3, as DNA: TGTGCCAGCAGTTACTCGGGGGCAGGACAGCCCCAGCATTTT.

This clone has just one count. This chain links TRBV19 with TRBJ1-4, with D unresolved. Trimming cost V 1 base and J 4 bases, with 10 bases left between them. Looked up from germline, CDR1 is LNHDA and CDR2 is SQIVND (reference sequence). This CDR3 is built from 15 residues. The CDR3 coding sequence is TGTGCCAGTAGTATAGCATCAAGAAATAATGAAAAACTGTTTTTT. As protein: CASSIASRNNEKLFF.

The CDR3 spells CASKSGMGSKNIQYF. CDR3 sequence (DNA): TGTGCCAGCAAGTCAGGAATGGGGTCCAAAAACATTCAGTACTTC. The chain recombines TRBV6-1 with TRBJ2-4; D gene ambiguous. The CDR3 loop spans 15 amino acids. Germline CDR1 and CDR2: MNHNS and SASEGT. Trimming removed 7 bases at V and 2 bases at J, with 15 bases between.

This clone was seen once. The V and J genes are TRBV7-2 and TRBJ1-2; D is ambiguous. Germline V gene data show CDR1 as SGHTA and CDR2 as FQGNSA. CDR3 length equals 13 residues. The V end lost 5 bases, the J end lost 8 bases, and 15 bases lay between the germline ends. CDR3 sequence reads: CASSPSGFGGYTF. The CDR3 DNA is TGTGCCAGCAGCCCTTCAGGCTTCGGGGGCTACACCTTC.

V usage is TRBV5-1 and J usage is TRBJ1-4, with a weak D call TRBD1 (6 bases). The CDR3 has 15 residues. From germline, CDR1 is SGHRS and CDR2 YFSETQ. Trimming took off 4 bases at V and 8 bases at J, with 18 bases between the two ends. The CDR3 is CASSPGGAAYEKLFF. The CDR3 region has the DNA TGCGCCAGCAGCCCGGGGGGGGCTGCCTACGAAAAACTGTTTTTT.

With regard to this clone: The junction differs from germline at one of its ends, possibly a read error. The chain uses TRBV5-1 and TRBJ1-1; D is ambiguous. This CDR3 is built from 14 residues. Germline CDR1 is SGHRS and CDR2 is YFSETQ. This CDR3 is CASNLEPRNTEAFF. The CDR3 bases are TGCGCCAGCAACTTGGAACCCAGGAACACTGAAGCTTTCTTT.

The chain joins TRBV5-1 to TRBJ1-4; TRBD1 matches at 7 bases. V was pared by 0 bases and J by 7 bases, with 9 bases of the junction left unmatched. The CDR3 sequence is 16 residues long. From germline, CDR1 is SGHRS and CDR2 YFSETQ. The DNA of the CDR3 is TGCGCCAGCAGCTTGGGATGGGGGACAGAAGGTGAAAAACTGTTTTTT. This encodes CASSLGWGTEGEKLFF.

The chain joins TRBV6-4 to TRBJ1-6; 11 nucleotides match TRBD1. Looked up from germline, CDR1 is MRHNA and CDR2 is SNTAGT. The V and J ends lost 6 bases and 5 bases, in that order; junction bases with no gene match: 3. This CDR3 has 15 residues. The CDR3 nucleotides are TGTGCCAGCAGGGGGACAGGGGGGAATAATTCACCCCTCCACTTT. Residues: CASRGTGGNNSPLHF.

The chain links TRBV6-5 to TRBJ2-7, with TRBD1 identical over 7 bases. This CDR3 contains 13 residues. Germline CDR1 reads MNHEY; CDR2 reads SVGAGI. The J segment lost 0 bases and the V segment lost 8 bases, leaving 4 bases of the junction unmatched. In DNA form, the CDR3 reads TGTGCCAGCTGGGACAGCCACTCCTACGAGCAGTACTTC. Protein: CASWDSHSYEQYF.

This chain connects TRBV5-1 to TRBJ2-1; 7 bases map to TRBD1. Per germline, CDR1 SGHRS and CDR2 YFSETQ. Trimming took 9 bases from V and 4 from J; bases not matched to a gene: 10. CDR3 length equals 14 residues. The CDR3 DNA reads as TGCGCCACCACCACGGGACAGCAGTACAATGAGCAGTTCTTC. It yields the protein CATTTGQQYNEQFF.

The chain employs TRBV6-5 and TRBJ1-5; TRBD1 might be the D (6 bases). Germline CDR1 MNHEY, CDR2 SVGAGI. The CDR3 sequence is 13 residues long. The V gene lost 5 bases and the J gene lost 6 bases, with 11 bases spanning the gap. The CDR3: CASSGGPVQPQHF. The CDR3 bases are TGTGCCAGCAGTGGGGGGCCGGTTCAGCCCCAGCATTTT.

This clone was recorded a few times. The chain has TRBV9 and TRBJ2-5; 8 nucleotides line up with TRBD2. Germline V gene lookup returns CDR1 SGDLS and CDR2 YYNGEE. The CDR3 contains 17 residues. V trimming: 0 bases; J trimming: 4 bases; junction bases outside the gene matches: 11. CDR3 bases: TGTGCCAGCAGCGTAGGTATCGGGGGGGCCCTCGGAGAGACCCAGTACTTC. This codes for CASSVGIGGALGETQYF.

The chain joins TRBV4-2 to TRBJ2-1; D possibly matches TRBD1 or TRBD2 (6 bases each). The germline V gene has CDR1 LGHNA and CDR2 YNFKEQ. The ends were cut back, 4 bases at V and 4 bases at J, with 11 bases in the middle. The length of the CDR3 is 14 residues. Written as DNA, the CDR3 is TGTGCCAGCAGCCCCGGGGGCCTTTACAATGAGCAGTTCTTC. Translating gives CASSPGGLYNEQFF.

V and J are TRBV5-4 and TRBJ1-3, with D perhaps matching TRBD1 (6 bases). The CDR3 has 14 amino acids. Looked up from germline, CDR1 is SGHNT and CDR2 is YYREEE (reference sequence). V was cut by 4 bases and J by 4 bases, with 12 bases left in between. Here the CDR3 reads CASSAGERGNTIYF. The CDR3 bases are TGTGCCAGCAGCGCAGGGGAACGGGGAAACACCATATATTTT.

This clone was picked up a small number of times. V gene TRBV12-5 combines with J gene TRBJ1-5, with TRBD1 matching over 8 bases. The CDR3 spans 15 residues. V trimming: 4 bases; J trimming: 3 bases; junction bases outside the gene matches: 5. Germline V gives CDR1 LGHNT, CDR2 FRNRAP. The DNA for the CDR3 is TGTGCTAGTGGTTCTGGACAGGGCAACAATCAGCCCCAGCATTTT. The encoded protein is CASGSGQGNNQPQHF. The variable domain in full, completed from reference TRBV12-5 and TRBJ1-5, reads DARVTQTPRHKVTEMGQEVTMRCQPILGHNTVFWYRQTMMQGLELLAYFRNRAPLDDSGMPKDRFSAEMPDATLATLKIQPSEPRDSAVYFCASGSGQGNNQPQHFGDGTRLSIL.

V and J are TRBV7-3 and TRBJ2-3; 9 bases agree with TRBD2. J was trimmed by 2 bases and V by 1 base; bases with no gene match: 7. The CDR3 has 17 residues. The V gene's germline CDR1 is SGHTA and CDR2 FQGTGA. The CDR3: CASSLRSSGTLTDTQYF. Here the CDR3 DNA reads TGTGCCAGCAGCTTAAGGTCTAGCGGGACCCTCACAGATACGCAGTATTTT. Together with reference TRBV7-3 and TRBJ2-3, the CDR3 gives the full variable domain: GAGVSQTPSNKVTEKGKYVELRCDPISGHTALYWYRQSLGQGPEFLIYFQGTGAADDSGLPNDRFFAVRPEGSVSTLKIQRTERGDSAVYLCASSLRSSGTLTDTQYFGPGTRLTVL.

The CDR3 reads CAISESGQANEQFF. The CDR3 region has the DNA TGTGCCATCAGTGAGAGTGGACAGGCCAATGAGCAGTTCTTC. V is TRBV10-3 and J is TRBJ2-1; 7 bases map to TRBD1. The CDR3 sequence is 14 residues long. Germline V gives CDR1 ENHRY, CDR2 SYGVKD. Losses at the gene ends were 2 bases for V and 6 bases for J; bases not matched to a gene: 4.

This clone was seen only once. V is TRBV6-5 and J is TRBJ2-1, with D tentatively TRBD1 (5 bases). Trimming shortened V by 10 bases and J by 7 bases, and 14 bases separated the two germline ends. The germline V gene encodes CDR1 MNHEY and CDR2 SVGAGI. The CDR3 is 12 amino acids. The chain's CDR3 is CATQGPMNEQFF. The CDR3 DNA follows: TGTGCCACCCAGGGCCCAATGAATGAGCAGTTCTTC.

This sequence joins TRBV9 and TRBJ2-2; D unresolved. Trimming shortened V by 0 bases and J by 6 bases, and 6 bases separated the two germline ends. CDR1 SGDLS and CDR2 YYNGEE come from the germline V gene. The CDR3 loop spans 13 amino acids. CDR3 bases: TGTGCCAGCAGCGTAGATTTAGCCGGGGAGCTGTTTTTT. It is translated as CASSVDLAGELFF.

This clone was seen a handful of times. The rearrangement uses TRBV6-6 and TRBJ2-2; maybe TRBD1 (6 bases). This CDR3 region has 16 residues. Germline CDR1 reads MNHNY; CDR2 reads SVGAGI (reference sequence). The V end was cut by 7 bases, the J end by 3 bases, with 18 bases between. CDR3 sequence (DNA): TGTGCCAGCAAACCCGTACAGGGCTCGGACACCGGGGAGCTGTTTTTT. It codes for CASKPVQGSDTGELFF.

The genes are TRBV19 and TRBJ2-1, with D possibly matching TRBD2 (6 bases). This CDR3 has 14 residues. The V end lost 2 bases, the J end lost 8 bases, and 13 bases lay between the germline ends. CDR1 is LNHDA and CDR2 is SQIVND in the germline V gene (reference sequence). The CDR3 is CASSIRLGWDEQFF. The CDR3 coding sequence is TGTGCCAGTAGTATAAGACTAGGGTGGGATGAGCAGTTCTTC.

As DNA, the CDR3 is TGTGCCAGCAGCCTGGGACGGCTCTATAATTCACCCCTCCACTTT. It yields the protein CASSLGRLYNSPLHF. V is TRBV5-6 and J is TRBJ1-6; the D gene is possibly TRBD1 (5 bases). The CDR3 is 15 amino acids. The germline V gene has CDR1 SGHDT and CDR2 YYEEEE. V dropped 4 bases and J dropped 3 bases, with 11 bases sitting between them.

The chain is built from TRBV19 and TRBJ2-7; D perhaps matches TRBD1 (6 bases). Trimming removed 5 bases at V and 4 bases at J, with 15 bases between. This CDR3 spans 14 amino acids. Germline V lookup: CDR1 LNHDA, CDR2 SQIVND (reference sequence). The CDR3 bases are TGTGCCAGTAGTTCCTGGGACACCCAGTACGAGCAGTACTTC. Translating gives CASSSWDTQYEQYF.